These 8 T cell receptor beta chains were all obtained from the same sample, sequenced in a study of blood T cells in healthy people across ages. The authors ran a second PCR of 7 to 11 cycles using a sample-barcoded 5' primer and a J-beta primer mix. TCRdb re-derived calls from the 5' RACE reads in MiXCR, one entry per CDR3 protein. Among hundreds of thousands of distinct CDR3 sequences, 25% were seen once, and the ten largest hold more than 8.5%. These data also featured in a second study, about T cells of mothers and their children.

Sequenced sample: blood. Source of these receptors: a boy aged 5-17 years in good health.

A note on this clonotype: The junction does not match germline at one end; this may be a read error. This rearrangement joins TRBV24-1 to TRBJ2-5, with 7 bases identical to TRBD1. Per germline, CDR1 KGHDR and CDR2 SFDVKD. This CDR3 is built from 13 residues. Here the CDR3 DNA reads TGTGCTACCAGACCGACAGGGACCGAGACCCAGTACTTC. It is translated as CATRPTGTETQYF.

The chain uses TRBV11-1 and TRBJ2-3; 8 nucleotides align to TRBD2. Germline CDR1 is SGHAT and CDR2 is FQDESV (reference sequence). Trimming removed 5 bases from V and 4 bases from J; junction bases left unmatched: 11. The CDR3 runs 16 residues. CDR3 in DNA: TGTGCCAGCAGCCCCTACCCAGCGGGACTAGCAGATACGCAGTATTTT. Protein product: CASSPYPAGLADTQYF.

The genes are TRBV12-3 or TRBV12-4 and TRBJ2-5, with TRBD2 matching over 7 bases. Gene TRBJ2-1 matches the end of the DNA better, so the J call may be wrong. This CDR3 has 14 residues. Written as DNA, the CDR3 is TGTGCCAGCAGTTTCTGGGGGGGAGGGGATGAGCAGTTCTTC. Translation: CASSFWGGGDEQFF.

As concerns this clonotype: At one end the junction does not follow the germline gene, possibly because of a read error. CDR3 amino acids: CASRLAGAGESPLHF. CDR3 sequence (DNA): TGCGCCAGCAGATTGGCCGGGGCCGGTGAGTCACCCCTCCACTTT. This chain uses TRBV5-1 with TRBJ1-6; tentative D call: TRBD1 (5 bases). The CDR3 runs to 15 residues. In germline, CDR1 is SGHRS, CDR2 YFSETQ.

The chain carries TRBV29-1 and TRBJ2-3; D is perhaps TRBD2 (6 bases). CDR1 is SQVTM and CDR2 is ANQGSEA in the germline V gene. The V gene lost 4 bases and the J gene lost 2 bases, with 10 bases spanning the gap. This CDR3 is 13 amino acids long. The CDR3 loop is CSVGGTVTDTQYF. Written as DNA, the CDR3 is TGCAGCGTTGGTGGGACTGTCACAGATACGCAGTATTTT.

This clonotype has only a few counts. An end of the junction differs from the germline gene, which may be a read error. The V and J genes are TRBV10-3 and TRBJ1-5; weak D call: TRBD1 (6 bases). This CDR3 is built from 15 residues. The germline gives CDR1 ENHRY, CDR2 SYGVKD. In nucleotides, the CDR3 is TGTGCCATTAGTGAAGGTGGGAGGGGGGTTCAGCCCCAGCATTTT. Its protein is CAISEGGRGVQPQHF.

The chain uses TRBV4-3 and TRBJ1-3; D is unresolved. V was cut by 0 bases and J by 0 bases, with 9 bases left in between. CDR1 LGHNA and CDR2 YSLEER come from the germline V gene. This CDR3 has 16 amino acids. CDR3 DNA sequence: TGCGCCAGCAGCCAAGATCCCAGCAACTCTGGAAACACCATATATTTT. As protein: CASSQDPSNSGNTIYF.

This clonotype was seen only a few times. Since no conserved phenylalanine or tryptophan closes the CDR3, a read error is the likely cause. The DNA is omitted, as the CDR3 cannot be located on it reliably, and the CDR3 follows TCRdb's listing. The chain carries TRBV7-2 and TRBJ1-3; TRBD1 is the table's D call, not checked against the DNA. Ends included, the CDR3 has 13 residues. Germline assignment: CDR1 SGHTA and CDR2 FQGNSA. This CDR3 reads CASSLEDGTAVLA.